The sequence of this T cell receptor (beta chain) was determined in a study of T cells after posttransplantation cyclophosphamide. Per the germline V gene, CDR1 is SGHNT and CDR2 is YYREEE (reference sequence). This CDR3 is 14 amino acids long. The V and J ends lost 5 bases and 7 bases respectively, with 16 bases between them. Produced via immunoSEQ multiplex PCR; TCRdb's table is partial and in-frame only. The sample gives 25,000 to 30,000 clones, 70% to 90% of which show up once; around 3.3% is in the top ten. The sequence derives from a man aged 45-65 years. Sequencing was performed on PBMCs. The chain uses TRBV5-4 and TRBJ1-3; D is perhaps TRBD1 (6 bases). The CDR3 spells CASSIDRNRNTIYF. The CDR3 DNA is TGTGCCAGCAGTATTGACAGGAATAGGAACACCATATATTTT.